This TCR beta chain came from a study of blood T cells in healthy people across ages. This CDR3 spans 14 amino acids. Losses at the gene ends were 6 bases for V and 3 bases for J; bases not matched to a gene: 6. From germline, CDR1 is DFQATT and CDR2 SNEGSKA (reference sequence). A second PCR, run for about 6 to 12 cycles, used a sample-barcoded 5' primer plus a J-beta primer mix. Using its own MiXCR run on the 5' RACE reads, TCRdb lists one record per CDR3 protein. Of some 890,000 distinct CDR3 sequences in the sample, 25% to 30% were seen once. This clonotype appeared many times. The sample was also linked to a second study, of T cells of mothers and their children. That report notes: Sequencing returned over 8 million TCR beta CDR3 reads per mother and several million per child.

The sample consisted of blood. The V and J genes are TRBV20-1 and TRBJ2-3; 10 bases line up with TRBD2. The receptor comes from a woman aged 40 to 49 in good health. CDR3 region: CSALSGGSTDTQYF. For the CDR3, the DNA is TGCAGTGCCCTTAGCGGGGGGAGTACAGATACGCAGTATTTT.